The source of this TCR beta chain is a study of CD8+ T cells in alopecia areata. Study-level results: Clonality in lesional scalp, especially alopecia totalis/universalis, exceeded that of normal scalp.

As regards this clone: Its antigen is undetermined.

Researchers picked out CD4+ and CD8+ T cells from PBMCs by sorting. Sequencing used cDNA as its template, made by extracting RNA and reverse transcribing it. Generated by immunoSEQ multiplex PCR, the TCRdb table keeps only in-frame clones and is missing some. The top ten hold roughly 7.5% of the sample, which has 150,000 or so clones, 45% to 60% seen once. CDR1 is SGHRS and CDR2 is YFSETQ in the germline V gene. Trimming removed 4 bases at V and 0 bases at J, with 11 bases between. This CDR3 has 15 residues. V and J are TRBV5-1 and TRBJ1-5, with D possibly matching TRBD1 (6 bases). The clonotype originates from a human donor with alopecia areata. Sequencing used CD4+ T cells sorted from blood. This CDR3 reads CASSVGQYSNQPQHF. The CDR3 nucleotides read TGCGCCAGCAGCGTTGGACAGTATAGCAATCAGCCCCAGCATTTT.